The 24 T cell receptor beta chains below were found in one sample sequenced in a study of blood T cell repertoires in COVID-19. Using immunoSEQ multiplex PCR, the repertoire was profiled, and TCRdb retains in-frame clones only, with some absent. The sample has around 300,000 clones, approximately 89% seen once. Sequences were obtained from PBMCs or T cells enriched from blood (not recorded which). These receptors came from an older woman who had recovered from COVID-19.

In DNA, the CDR3 is TGTGCCAGTAGTAGGGCGACAGAACACAATCAGCCCCAGCATTTT. Protein product: CASSRATEHNQPQHF. The chain joins TRBV19 to TRBJ1-5; D perhaps matches TRBD1 (5 bases). The ends were cut back, 4 bases at V and 3 bases at J, with 13 bases in the middle. Germline assignment: CDR1 LNHDA and CDR2 SQIVND (reference sequence). The CDR3 has 15 residues.

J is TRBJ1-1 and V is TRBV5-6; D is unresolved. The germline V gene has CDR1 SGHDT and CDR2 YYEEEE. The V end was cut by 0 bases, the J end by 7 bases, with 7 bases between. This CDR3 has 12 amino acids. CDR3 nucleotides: TGTGCCAGCAGCTTGGCGACACTTGAAGCTTTCTTT. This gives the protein CASSLATLEAFF.

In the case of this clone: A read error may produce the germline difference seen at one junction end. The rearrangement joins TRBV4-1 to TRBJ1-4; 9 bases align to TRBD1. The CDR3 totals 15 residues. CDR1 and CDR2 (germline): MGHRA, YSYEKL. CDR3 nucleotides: TGCGCCAGCAGTCAAGACAGGGGGTATAATGAAAAACTGTTTTTT. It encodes CASSQDRGYNEKLFF.

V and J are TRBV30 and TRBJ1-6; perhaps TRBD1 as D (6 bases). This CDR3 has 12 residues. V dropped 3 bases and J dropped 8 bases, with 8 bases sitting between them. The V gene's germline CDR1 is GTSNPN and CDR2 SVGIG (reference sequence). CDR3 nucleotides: TGTGCCTGGAGGGACAGCCATTCACCCCTCCACTTT. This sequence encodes CAWRDSHSPLHF.

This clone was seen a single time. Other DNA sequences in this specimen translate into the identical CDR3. CDR3 sequence reads: CSVVRNTEAFF. In nucleotides, the CDR3 is TGCAGCGTTGTGCGAAACACTGAAGCTTTCTTT. J is TRBJ1-1 and V is TRBV29-1; no firm D call. Trimming left V 4 bases short and J 2 bases short, with 5 bases between. The germline CDR1 and CDR2 sequences are SQVTM and ANQGSEA. The CDR3 length is 11 residues.

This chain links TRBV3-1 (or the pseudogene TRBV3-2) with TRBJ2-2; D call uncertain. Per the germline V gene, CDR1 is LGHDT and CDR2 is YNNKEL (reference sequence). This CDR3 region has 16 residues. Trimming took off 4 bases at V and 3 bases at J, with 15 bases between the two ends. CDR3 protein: CASSPRGLSDTGELFF. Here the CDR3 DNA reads TGTGCCAGCAGCCCCCGAGGTCTATCGGACACCGGGGAGCTGTTTTTT.

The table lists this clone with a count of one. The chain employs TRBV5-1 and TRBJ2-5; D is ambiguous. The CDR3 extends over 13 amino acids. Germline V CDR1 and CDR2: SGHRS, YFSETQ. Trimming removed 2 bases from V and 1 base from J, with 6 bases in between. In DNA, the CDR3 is TGCGCCAGCAGCTTTTCTCCCCAAGAGACCCAGTACTTC. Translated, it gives CASSFSPQETQYF.

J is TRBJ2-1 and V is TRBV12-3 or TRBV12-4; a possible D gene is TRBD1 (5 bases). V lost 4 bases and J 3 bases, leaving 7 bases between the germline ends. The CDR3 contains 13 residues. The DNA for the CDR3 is TGTGCCAGCAGTTCGGACATCTACAATGAGCAGTTCTTC. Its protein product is CASSSDIYNEQFF.

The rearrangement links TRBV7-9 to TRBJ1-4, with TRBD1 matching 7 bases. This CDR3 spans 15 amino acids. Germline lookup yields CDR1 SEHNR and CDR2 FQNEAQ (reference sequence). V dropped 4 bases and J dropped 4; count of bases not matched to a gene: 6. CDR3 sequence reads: CASSSGQAGNEKLFF. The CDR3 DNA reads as TGTGCCAGCAGCTCCGGACAGGCCGGTAATGAAAAACTGTTTTTT.

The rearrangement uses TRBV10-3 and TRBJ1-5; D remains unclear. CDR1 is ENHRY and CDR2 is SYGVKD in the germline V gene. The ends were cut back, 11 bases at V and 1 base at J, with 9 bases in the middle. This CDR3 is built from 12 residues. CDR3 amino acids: CASSPSNQPQHF. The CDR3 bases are TGTGCCTCCTCCCCGAGCAATCAGCCCCAGCATTTT.

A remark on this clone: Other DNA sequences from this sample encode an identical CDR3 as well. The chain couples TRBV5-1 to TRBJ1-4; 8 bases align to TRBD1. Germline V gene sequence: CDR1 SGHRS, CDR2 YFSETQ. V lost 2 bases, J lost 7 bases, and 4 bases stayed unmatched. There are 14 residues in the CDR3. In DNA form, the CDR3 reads TGCGCCAGCAGCTTAGGGACAGGAGGTGAAAAACTGTTTTTT. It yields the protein CASSLGTGGEKLFF.

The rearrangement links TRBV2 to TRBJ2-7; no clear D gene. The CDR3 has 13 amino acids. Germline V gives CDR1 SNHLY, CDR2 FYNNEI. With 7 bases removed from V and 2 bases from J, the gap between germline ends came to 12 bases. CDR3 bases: TGTGCCAGCACTCCACTACGCACCTACGAGCAGTACTTC. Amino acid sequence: CASTPLRTYEQYF.

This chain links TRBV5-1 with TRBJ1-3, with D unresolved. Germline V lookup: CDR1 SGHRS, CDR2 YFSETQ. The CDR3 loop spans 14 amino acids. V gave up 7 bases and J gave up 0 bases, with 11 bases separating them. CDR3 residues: CASSTGYSGNTIYF. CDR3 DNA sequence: TGCGCCAGCTCCACCGGGTACTCTGGAAACACCATATATTTT. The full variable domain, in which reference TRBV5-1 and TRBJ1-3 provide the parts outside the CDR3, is KAGVTQTPRYLIKTRGQQVTLSCSPISGHRSVSWYQQTPGQGLQFLFEYFSETQRNKGNFPGRFSGRQFSNSRSEMNVSTLELGDSALYLCASSTGYSGNTIYFGEGSWLTVV.

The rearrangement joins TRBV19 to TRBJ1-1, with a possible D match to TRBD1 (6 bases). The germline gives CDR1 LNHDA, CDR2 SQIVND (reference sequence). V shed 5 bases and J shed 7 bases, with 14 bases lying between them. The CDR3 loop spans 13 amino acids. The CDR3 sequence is CASSGRQANEAFF. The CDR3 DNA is TGTGCCAGTAGTGGCCGACAGGCAAATGAAGCTTTCTTT.

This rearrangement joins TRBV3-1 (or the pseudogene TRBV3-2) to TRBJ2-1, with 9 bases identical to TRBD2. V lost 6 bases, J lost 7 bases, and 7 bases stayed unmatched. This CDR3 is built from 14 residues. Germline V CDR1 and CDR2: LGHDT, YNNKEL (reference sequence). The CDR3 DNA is TGTGCCAGCAGTACTGGACTAGCGCCGAATGAGCAGTTCTTC. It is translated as CASSTGLAPNEQFF.

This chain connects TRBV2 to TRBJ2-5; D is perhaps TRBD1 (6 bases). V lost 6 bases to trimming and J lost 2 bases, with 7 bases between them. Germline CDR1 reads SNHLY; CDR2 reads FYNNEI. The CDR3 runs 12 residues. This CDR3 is CASRTGQETQYF. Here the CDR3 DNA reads TGTGCCAGCAGAACAGGGCAAGAGACCCAGTACTTC.

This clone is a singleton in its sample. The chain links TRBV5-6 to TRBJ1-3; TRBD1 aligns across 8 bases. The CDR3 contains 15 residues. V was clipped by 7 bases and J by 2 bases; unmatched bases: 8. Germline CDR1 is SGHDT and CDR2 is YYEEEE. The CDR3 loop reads CASHQGQGTGNTIYF. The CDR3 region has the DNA TGTGCCAGCCACCAAGGACAGGGAACTGGAAACACCATATATTTT.

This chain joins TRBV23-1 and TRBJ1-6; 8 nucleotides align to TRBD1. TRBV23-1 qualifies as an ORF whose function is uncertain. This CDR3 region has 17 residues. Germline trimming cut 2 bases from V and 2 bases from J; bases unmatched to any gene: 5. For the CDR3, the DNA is TGCGCCAGCAGTCAAGCAGGACAGGGACCCTATAATTCACCCCTCCACTTT. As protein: CASSQAGQGPYNSPLHF.

The chain's CDR3 is CASSWQGKIAFF. The CDR3, as DNA: TGTGCCAGCAGCTGGCAGGGGAAAATAGCTTTCTTT. This sequence joins TRBV2 and TRBJ1-1, with a possible D match to TRBD1 (6 bases). Germline V gene data show CDR1 as SNHLY and CDR2 as FYNNEI. With 6 bases removed from V and 10 bases from J, the gap between germline ends came to 15 bases. The CDR3 extends over 12 amino acids.

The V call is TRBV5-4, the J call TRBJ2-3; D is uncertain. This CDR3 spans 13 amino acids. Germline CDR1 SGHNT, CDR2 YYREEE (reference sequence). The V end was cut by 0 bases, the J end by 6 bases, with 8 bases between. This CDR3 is CASSLVVFDTQYF. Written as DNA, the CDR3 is TGTGCCAGCAGCTTGGTCGTGTTTGATACGCAGTATTTT.

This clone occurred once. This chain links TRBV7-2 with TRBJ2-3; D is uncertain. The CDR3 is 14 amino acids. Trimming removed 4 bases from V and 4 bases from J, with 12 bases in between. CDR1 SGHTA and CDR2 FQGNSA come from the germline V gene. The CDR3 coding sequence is TGTGCCAGCAGCTCCAGCTATCTAGCAGATACGCAGTATTTT. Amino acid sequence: CASSSSYLADTQYF. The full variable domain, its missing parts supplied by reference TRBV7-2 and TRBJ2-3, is GAGVSQSPSNKVTEKGKDVELRCDPISGHTALYWYRQSLGQGLEFLIYFQGNSAPDKSGLPSDRFSAERTGGSVSTLTIQRTQQEDSAVYLCASSSSYLADTQYFGPGTRLTVL.

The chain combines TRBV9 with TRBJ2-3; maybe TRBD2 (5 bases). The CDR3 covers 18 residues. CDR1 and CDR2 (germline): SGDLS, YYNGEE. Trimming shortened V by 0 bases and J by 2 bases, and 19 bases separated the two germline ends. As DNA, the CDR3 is TGTGCCAGCAGCGTAGTACCCCTCCAGAGCGGATACACAGATACGCAGTATTTT. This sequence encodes CASSVVPLQSGYTDTQYF. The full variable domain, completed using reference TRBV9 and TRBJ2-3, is DSGVTQTPKHLITATGQRVTLRCSPRSGDLSVYWYQQSLDQGLQFLIQYYNGEERAKGNILERFSAQQFPDLHSELNLSSLELGDSALYFCASSVVPLQSGYTDTQYFGPGTRLTVL.

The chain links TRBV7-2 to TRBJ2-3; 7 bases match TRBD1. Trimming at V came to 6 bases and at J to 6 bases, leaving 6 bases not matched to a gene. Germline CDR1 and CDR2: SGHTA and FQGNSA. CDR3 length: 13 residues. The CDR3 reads CASRLTGEDTQYF. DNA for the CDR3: TGTGCCAGCAGGCTAACAGGGGAGGATACGCAGTATTTT.

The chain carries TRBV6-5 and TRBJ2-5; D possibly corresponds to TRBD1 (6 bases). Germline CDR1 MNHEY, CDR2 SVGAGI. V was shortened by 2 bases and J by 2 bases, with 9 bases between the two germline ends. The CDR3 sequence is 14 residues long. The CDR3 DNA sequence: TGTGCCAGCAGTTACCCCGGACAGCAAGAGACCCAGTACTTC. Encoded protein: CASSYPGQQETQYF.